This T cell receptor beta chain was profiled in a study of blood T cells in healthy people across ages. CDR3 length: 15 residues. V was trimmed by 5 bases and J by 0 bases, leaving 11 bases between them. The germline V gene encodes CDR1 MNHEY and CDR2 SMNVEV (reference sequence). Drawn from each donor were approximately 10 milliliters of peripheral blood. It was with a sample-barcoded 5' primer and a J-beta primer mix that a second PCR of roughly 7 to 12 cycles was run. MiXCR, run by TCRdb on the 5' RACE reads, gives a single entry per CDR3 protein. The sample has more than 800,000 distinct CDR3 sequences, around 45% seen once.

This TCR was recovered from a woman aged 60-75 years in good health. The chain is built from TRBV27 and TRBJ2-1; the D is unclear. The sequencing input was blood. The CDR3 nucleotides are TGTGCCAGCAGTCTTCAGCCAAGCTCCTACAATGAGCAGTTCTTC. The encoded protein is CASSLQPSSYNEQFF.